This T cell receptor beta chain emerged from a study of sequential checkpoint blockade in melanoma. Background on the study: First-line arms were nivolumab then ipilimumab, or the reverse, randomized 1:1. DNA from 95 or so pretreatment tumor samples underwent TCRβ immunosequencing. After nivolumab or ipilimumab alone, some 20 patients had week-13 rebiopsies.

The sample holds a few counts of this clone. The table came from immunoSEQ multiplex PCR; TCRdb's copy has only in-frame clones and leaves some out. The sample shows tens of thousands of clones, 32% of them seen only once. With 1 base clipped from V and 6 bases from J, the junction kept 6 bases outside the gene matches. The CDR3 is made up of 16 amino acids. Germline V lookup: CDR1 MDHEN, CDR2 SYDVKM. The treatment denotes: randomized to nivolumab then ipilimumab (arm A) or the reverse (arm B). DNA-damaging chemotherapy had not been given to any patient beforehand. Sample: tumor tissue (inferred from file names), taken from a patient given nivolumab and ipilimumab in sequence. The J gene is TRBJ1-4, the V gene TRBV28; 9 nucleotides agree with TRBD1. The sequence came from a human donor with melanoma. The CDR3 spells CASSLSPGQGDEKLFF. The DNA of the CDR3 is TGTGCCAGCAGTTTATCCCCGGGACAGGGTGATGAAAAACTGTTTTTT.